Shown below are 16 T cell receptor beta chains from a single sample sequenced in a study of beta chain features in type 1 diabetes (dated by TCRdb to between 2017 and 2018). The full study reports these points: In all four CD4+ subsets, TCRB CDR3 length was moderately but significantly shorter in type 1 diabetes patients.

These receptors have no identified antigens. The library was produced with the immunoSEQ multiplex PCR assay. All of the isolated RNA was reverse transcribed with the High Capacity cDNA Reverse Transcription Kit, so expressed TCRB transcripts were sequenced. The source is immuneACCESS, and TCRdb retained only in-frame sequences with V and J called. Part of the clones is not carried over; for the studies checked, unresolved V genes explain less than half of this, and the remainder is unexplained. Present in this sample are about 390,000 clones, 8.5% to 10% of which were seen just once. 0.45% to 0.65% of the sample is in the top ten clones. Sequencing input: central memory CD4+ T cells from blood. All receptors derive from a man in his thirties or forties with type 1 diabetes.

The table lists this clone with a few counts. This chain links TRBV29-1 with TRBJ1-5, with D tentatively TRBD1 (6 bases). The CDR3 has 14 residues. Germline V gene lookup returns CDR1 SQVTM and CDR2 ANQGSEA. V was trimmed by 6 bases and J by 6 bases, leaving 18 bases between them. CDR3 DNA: TGCAGCGTATCACAGGGAACGCAAGGTCAGCCCCAGCATTTT. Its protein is CSVSQGTQGQPQHF.

The CDR3 sequence is CAWSSGVERVQEQYF. In DNA form, the CDR3 reads TGTGCCTGGAGTTCGGGGGTGGAGCGGGTTCAGGAGCAGTACTTC. The chain couples TRBV30 to TRBJ2-7; perhaps TRBD2 as D (6 bases). The CDR3 loop spans 15 amino acids. Trimming stripped 2 bases from V and 7 bases from J, with 21 bases between. The germline V gene has CDR1 GTSNPN and CDR2 SVGIG (reference sequence).

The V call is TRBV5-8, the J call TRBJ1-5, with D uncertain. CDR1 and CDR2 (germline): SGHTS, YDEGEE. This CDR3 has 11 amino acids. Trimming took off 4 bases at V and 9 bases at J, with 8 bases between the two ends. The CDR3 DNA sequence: TGTGCCAGCAGCCCCGATGGGCCCCAGCATTTT. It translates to CASSPDGPQHF.

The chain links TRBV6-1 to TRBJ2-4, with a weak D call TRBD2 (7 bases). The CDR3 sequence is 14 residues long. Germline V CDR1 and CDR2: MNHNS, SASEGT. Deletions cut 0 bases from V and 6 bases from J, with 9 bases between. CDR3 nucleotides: TGTGCCAGCAGTGAAGCGGGAGGGGGAAACATTCAGTACTTC. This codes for CASSEAGGGNIQYF.

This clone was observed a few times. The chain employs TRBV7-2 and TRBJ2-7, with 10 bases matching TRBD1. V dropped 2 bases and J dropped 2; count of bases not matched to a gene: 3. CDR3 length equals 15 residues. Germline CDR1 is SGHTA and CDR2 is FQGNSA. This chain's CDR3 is CASSLSGTGAYEQYF. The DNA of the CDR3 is TGTGCCAGCAGCTTATCGGGGACAGGGGCCTACGAGCAGTACTTC. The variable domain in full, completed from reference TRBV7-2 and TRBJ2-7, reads GAGVSQSPSNKVTEKGKDVELRCDPISGHTALYWYRQSLGQGLEFLIYFQGNSAPDKSGLPSDRFSAERTGGSVSTLTIQRTQQEDSAVYLCASSLSGTGAYEQYFGPGTRLTVT.

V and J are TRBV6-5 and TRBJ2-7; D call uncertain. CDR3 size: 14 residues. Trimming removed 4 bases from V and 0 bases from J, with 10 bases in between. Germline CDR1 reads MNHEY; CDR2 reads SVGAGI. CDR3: CASSSPVDSYEQYF. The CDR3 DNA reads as TGTGCCAGCAGTTCCCCAGTGGACTCCTACGAGCAGTACTTC.

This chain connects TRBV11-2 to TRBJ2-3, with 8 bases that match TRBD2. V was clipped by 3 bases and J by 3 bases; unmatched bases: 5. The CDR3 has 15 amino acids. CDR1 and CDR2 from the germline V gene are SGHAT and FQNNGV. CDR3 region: CASSFRLAKTDTQYF. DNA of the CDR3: TGTGCCAGCAGCTTTCGACTAGCGAAGACAGATACGCAGTATTTT.

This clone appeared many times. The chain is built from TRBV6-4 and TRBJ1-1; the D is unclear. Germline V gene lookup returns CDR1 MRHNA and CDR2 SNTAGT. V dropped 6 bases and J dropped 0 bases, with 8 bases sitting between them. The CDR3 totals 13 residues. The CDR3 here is CASRRRLNTEAFF. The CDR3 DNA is TGTGCCAGCAGACGTCGATTGAACACTGAAGCTTTCTTT.

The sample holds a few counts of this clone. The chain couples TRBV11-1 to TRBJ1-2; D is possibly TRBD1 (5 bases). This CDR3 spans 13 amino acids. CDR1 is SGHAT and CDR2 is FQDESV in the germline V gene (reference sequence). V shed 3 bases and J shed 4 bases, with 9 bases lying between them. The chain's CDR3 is CASSFGGSYGYTF. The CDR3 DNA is TGTGCCAGCAGCTTCGGGGGTTCCTATGGCTACACCTTC.

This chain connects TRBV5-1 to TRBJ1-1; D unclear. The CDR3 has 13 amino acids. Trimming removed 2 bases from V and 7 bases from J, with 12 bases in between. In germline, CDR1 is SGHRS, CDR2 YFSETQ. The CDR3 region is CASSFTERLEAFF. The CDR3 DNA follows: TGCGCCAGCAGCTTTACAGAGAGGCTTGAAGCTTTCTTT.

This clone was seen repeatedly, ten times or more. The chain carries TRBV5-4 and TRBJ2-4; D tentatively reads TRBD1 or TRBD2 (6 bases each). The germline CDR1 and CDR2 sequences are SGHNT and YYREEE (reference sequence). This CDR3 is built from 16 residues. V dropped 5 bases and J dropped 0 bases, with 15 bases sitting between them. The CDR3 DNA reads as TGTGCCAGCAGGGAATTAGGGGGGATAGCCAAAAACATTCAGTACTTC. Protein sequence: CASRELGGIAKNIQYF.

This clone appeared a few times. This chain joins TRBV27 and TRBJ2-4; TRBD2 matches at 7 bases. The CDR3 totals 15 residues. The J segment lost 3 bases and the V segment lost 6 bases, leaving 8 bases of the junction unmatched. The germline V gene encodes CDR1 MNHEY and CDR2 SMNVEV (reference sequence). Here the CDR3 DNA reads TGTGCCAGCAGCTCCCCCCGGGACTACAAAAACATTCAGTACTTC. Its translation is CASSSPRDYKNIQYF.

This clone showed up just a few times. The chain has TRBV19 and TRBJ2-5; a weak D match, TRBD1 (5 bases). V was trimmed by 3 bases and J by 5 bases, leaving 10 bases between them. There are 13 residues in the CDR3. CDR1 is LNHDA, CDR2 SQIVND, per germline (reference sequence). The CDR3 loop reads CASSIGARETQYF. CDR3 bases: TGTGCCAGTAGTATTGGGGCGAGGGAGACCCAGTACTTC.

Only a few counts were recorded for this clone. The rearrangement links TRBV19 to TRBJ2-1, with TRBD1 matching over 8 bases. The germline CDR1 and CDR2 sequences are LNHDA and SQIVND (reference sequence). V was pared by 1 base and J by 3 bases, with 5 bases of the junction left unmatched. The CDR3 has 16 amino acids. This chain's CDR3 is CASSIGSDRDYNEQFF. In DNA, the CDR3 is TGTGCCAGTAGTATAGGGTCGGACAGGGACTACAATGAGCAGTTCTTC.

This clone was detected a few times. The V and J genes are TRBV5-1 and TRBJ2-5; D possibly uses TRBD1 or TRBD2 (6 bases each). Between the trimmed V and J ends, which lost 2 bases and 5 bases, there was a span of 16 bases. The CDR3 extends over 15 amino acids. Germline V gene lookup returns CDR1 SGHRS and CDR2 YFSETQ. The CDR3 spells CASSLDPGAQETQYF. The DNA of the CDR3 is TGCGCCAGCAGCTTAGATCCGGGGGCGCAGGAGACCCAGTACTTC.

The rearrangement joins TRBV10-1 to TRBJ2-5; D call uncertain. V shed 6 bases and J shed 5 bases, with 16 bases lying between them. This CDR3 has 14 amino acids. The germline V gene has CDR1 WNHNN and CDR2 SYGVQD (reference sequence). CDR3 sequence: CASSSFPEVETQYF. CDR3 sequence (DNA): TGCGCCAGCAGCTCCTTTCCCGAGGTGGAGACCCAGTACTTC.